The following is a T cell receptor beta chain sequence with its context. Looked up from germline, CDR1 is LGHDT and CDR2 is YNNKEL (reference sequence). Trimming took 2 bases from V and 3 from J, leaving 13 bases between them. This CDR3 contains 16 residues. This specimen comes from a study of neurological immune-mediated disorders. The controls, all healthy individuals, were blood bank volunteers in Maryland, USA. Over 170 million TCR-beta sequences from 15-18 subjects were obtained in each sequencing run. TCRdb reprocessed the 5' RACE reads via MiXCR and lists one record per CDR3 protein. The sample yields approximately 77,000 distinct CDR3 sequences, roughly 9.5% seen once.

Sequences were obtained from PBMCs. The source of this sequence is a man aged 50 or older in good health. The chain couples TRBV3-1 to TRBJ1-4, with D possibly being TRBD1 (5 bases). The CDR3 nucleotides are TGTGCCAGCAGCCAACTTTTCGGGACTCCTAATGAAAAACTGTTTTTT. Translation gives CASSQLFGTPNEKLFF.